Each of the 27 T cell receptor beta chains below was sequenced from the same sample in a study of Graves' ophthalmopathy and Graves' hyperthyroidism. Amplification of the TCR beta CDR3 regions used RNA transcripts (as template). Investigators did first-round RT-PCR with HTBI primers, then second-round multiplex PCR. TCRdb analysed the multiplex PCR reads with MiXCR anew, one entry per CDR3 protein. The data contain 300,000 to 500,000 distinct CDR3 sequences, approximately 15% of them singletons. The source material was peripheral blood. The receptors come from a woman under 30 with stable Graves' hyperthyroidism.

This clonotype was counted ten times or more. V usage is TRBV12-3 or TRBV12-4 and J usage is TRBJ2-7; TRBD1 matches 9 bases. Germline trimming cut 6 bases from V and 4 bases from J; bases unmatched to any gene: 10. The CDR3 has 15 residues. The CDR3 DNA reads TGTGCCAGCAGCCCGCCGGGACAGGGAGGATACGAGCAGTACTTC. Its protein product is CASSPPGQGGYEQYF.

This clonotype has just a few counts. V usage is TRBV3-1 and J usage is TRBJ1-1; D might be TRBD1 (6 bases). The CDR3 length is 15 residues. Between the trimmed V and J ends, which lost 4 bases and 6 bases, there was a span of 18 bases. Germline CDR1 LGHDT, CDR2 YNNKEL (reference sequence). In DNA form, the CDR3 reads TGTGCCAGCAGCCCTCGACAGGTGGAAGCCGCTGAAGCTTTCTTT. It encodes CASSPRQVEAAEAFF. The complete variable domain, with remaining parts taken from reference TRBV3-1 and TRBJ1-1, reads DTAVSQTPKYLVTQMGNDKSIKCEQNLGHDTMYWYKQDSKKFLKIMFSYNNKELIINETVPNRFSPKSPDKAHLNLHINSLELGDSAVYFCASSPRQVEAAEAFFGQGTRLTVV.

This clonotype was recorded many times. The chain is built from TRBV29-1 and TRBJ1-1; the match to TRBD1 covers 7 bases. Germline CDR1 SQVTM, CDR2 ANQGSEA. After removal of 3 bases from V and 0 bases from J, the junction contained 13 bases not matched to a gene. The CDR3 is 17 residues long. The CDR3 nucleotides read TGCAGCGTTGAGACCACCTACGGGACAGAGATGAACACTGAAGCTTTCTTT. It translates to CSVETTYGTEMNTEAFF.

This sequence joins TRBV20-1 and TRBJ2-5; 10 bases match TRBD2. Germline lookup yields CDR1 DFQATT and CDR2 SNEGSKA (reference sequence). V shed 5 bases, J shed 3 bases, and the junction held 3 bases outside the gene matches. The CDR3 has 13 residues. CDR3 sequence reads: CSAPAGGKETQYF. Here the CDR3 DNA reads TGCAGTGCTCCAGCGGGAGGGAAAGAGACCCAGTACTTC.

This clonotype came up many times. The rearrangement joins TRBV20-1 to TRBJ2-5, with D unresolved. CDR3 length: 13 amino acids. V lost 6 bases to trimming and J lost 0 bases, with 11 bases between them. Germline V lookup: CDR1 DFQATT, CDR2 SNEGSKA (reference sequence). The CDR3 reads CSAPRMYQETQYF. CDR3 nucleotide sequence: TGCAGTGCCCCTAGAATGTACCAAGAGACCCAGTACTTC.

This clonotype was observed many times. CDR3 residues: CASSLSVSRYEQYF. CDR3 nucleotides: TGTGCCAGCAGTCTAAGTGTATCCAGATACGAGCAGTACTTC. The chain carries TRBV12-3 or TRBV12-4 and TRBJ2-7; D is unclear. V shed 5 bases and J shed 4 bases, with 15 bases lying between them. The CDR3 extends over 14 amino acids.

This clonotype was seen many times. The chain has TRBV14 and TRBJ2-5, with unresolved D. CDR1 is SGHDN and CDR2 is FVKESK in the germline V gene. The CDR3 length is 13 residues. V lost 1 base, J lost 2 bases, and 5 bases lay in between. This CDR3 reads CASSQVQQETQYF. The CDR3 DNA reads TGTGCCAGCAGCCAAGTACAGCAAGAGACCCAGTACTTC.

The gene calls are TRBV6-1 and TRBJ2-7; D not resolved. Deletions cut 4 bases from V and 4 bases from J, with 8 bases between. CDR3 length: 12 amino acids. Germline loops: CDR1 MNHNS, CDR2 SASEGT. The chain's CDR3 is CASSVWGYEQYF. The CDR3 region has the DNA TGTGCCAGCAGTGTTTGGGGTTACGAGCAGTACTTC.

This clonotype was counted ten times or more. The chain's CDR3 is CASSLLGSGNQPQHF. DNA for the CDR3: TGTGCCAGCAGCTTATTGGGAAGTGGCAATCAGCCCCAGCATTTT. The chain recombines TRBV7-9 with TRBJ1-5; D is uncertain. V shed 2 bases and J shed 2 bases, with 10 bases lying between them. CDR1 and CDR2 from the germline V gene are SEHNR and FQNEAQ (reference sequence). The CDR3 length is 15 residues.

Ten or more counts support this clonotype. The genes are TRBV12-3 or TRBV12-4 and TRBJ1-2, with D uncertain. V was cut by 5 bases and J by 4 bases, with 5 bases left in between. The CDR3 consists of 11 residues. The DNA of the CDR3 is TGTGCCAGCAGTACTCTCTATGGCTACACCTTC. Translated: CASSTLYGYTF.

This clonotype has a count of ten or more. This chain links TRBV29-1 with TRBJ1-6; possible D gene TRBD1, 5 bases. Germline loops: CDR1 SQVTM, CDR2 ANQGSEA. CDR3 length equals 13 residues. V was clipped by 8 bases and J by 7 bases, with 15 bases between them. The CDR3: CSYREGENSPLHF. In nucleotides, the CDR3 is TGCAGCTACCGCGAAGGGGAAAATTCACCCCTCCACTTT.

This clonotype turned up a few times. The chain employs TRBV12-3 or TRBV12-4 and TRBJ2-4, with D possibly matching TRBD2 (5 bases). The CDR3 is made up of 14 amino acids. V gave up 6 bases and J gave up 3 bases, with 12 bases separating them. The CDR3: CASSHRGGKNIQYF. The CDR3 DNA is TGTGCCAGCAGCCACCGGGGTGGCAAAAACATTCAGTACTTC.

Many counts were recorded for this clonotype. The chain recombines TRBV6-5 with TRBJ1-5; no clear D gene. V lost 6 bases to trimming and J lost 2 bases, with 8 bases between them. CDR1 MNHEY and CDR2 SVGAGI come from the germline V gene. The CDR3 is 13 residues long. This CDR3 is CASRLPGNQPQHF. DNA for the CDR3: TGTGCCAGCAGATTGCCGGGCAATCAGCCCCAGCATTTT.

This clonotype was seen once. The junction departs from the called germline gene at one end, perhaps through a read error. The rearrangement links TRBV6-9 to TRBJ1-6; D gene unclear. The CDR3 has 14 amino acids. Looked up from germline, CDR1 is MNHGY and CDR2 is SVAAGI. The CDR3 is CASSEAGFNSPLHF. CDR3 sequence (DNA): TGCGCCAGCAGTGAAGCCGGGTTCAATTCACCCCTCCACTTT.

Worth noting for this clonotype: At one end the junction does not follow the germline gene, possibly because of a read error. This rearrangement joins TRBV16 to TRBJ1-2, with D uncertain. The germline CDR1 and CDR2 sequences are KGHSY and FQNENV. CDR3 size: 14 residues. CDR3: CASSQNSQPYGCTF. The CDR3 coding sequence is TGTGCCAGCAGCCAAAATTCCCAGCCTTATGGCTGCACCTTC.

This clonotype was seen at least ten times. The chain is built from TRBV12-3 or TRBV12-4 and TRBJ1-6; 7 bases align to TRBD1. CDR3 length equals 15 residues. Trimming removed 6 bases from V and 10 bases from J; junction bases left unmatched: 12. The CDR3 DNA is TGTGCCAGCAGCTCCAGACAGGGCCAGGTATCACCCCTCCACTTT. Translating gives CASSSRQGQVSPLHF.

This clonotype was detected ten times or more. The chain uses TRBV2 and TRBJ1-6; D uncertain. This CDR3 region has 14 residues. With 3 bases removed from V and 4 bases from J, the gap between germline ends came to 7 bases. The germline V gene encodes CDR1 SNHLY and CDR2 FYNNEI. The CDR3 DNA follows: TGTGCCAGCAGTGAGTTCAAGTATAATTCACCCCTCCACTTT. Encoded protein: CASSEFKYNSPLHF.

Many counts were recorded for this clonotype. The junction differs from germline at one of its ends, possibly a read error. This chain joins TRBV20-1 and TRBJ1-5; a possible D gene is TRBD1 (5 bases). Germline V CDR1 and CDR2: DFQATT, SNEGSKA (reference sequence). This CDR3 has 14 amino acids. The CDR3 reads CSARGDGTTQPQHF. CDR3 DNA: TGCAGTGCCAGAGGGGATGGTACAACTCAGCCCCAGCATTTT.

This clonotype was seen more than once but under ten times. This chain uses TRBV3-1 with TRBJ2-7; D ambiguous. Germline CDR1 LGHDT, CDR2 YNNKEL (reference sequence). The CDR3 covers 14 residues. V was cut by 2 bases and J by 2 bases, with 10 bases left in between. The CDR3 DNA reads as TGTGCCAGCAGCCAAAGAAGGAGTGCCTACGAGCAGTACTTC. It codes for CASSQRRSAYEQYF.

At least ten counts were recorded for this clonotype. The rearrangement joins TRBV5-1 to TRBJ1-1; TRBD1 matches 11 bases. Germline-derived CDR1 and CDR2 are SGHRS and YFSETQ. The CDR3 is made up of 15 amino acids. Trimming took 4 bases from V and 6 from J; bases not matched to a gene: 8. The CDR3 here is CASSPGGQGEAEAFF. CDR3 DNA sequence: TGCGCCAGCAGCCCTGGGGGACAGGGGGAGGCTGAAGCTTTCTTT.

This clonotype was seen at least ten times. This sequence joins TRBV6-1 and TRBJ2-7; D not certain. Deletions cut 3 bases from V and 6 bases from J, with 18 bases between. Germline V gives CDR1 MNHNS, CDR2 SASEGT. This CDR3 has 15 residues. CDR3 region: CASSDRTVLFSEQYF. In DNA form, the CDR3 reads TGTGCCAGCAGTGATCGGACCGTGTTGTTCTCCGAGCAGTACTTC.

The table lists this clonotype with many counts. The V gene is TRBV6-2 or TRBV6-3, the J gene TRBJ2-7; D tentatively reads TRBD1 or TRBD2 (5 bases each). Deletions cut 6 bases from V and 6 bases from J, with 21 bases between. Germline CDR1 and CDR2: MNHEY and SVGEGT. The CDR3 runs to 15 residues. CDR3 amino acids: CASSTAGTLFSEQYF. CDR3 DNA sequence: TGTGCCAGCAGCACGGCCGGGACCCTCTTTTCCGAGCAGTACTTC.

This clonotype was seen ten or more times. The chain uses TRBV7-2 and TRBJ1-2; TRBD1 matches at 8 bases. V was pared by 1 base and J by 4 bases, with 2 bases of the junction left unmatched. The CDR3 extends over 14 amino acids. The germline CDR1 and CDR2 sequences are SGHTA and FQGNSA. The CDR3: CASSLDRGGYGYTF. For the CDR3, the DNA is TGTGCCAGCAGCTTAGACAGGGGGGGCTATGGCTACACCTTC.

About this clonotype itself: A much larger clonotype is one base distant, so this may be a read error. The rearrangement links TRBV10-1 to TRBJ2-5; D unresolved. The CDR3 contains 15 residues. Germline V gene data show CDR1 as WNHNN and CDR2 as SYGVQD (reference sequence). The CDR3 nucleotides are TGCGCCAGCAGTGAGTCGACGGGCAGGCCAGAGACCAAGTACTTC. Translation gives CASSESTGRPETKYF.

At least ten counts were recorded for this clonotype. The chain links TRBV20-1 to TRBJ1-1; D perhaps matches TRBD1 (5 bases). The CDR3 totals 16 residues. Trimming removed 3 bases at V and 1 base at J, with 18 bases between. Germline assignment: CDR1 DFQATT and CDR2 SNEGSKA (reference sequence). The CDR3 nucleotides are TGCAGTGCTAGTCTCACCTCGGGGGGAGAGAACACTGAAGCTTTCTTT. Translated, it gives CSASLTSGGENTEAFF.

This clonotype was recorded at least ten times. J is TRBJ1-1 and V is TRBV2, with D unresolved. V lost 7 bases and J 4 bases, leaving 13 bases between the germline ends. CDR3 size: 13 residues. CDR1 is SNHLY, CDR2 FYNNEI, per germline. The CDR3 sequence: CASTRERSTEAFF. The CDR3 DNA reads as TGTGCCAGCACGAGAGAGCGGAGCACTGAAGCTTTCTTT.

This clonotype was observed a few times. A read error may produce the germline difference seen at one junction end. The CDR3 DNA is TGTGCCAGCAGCGTTTCCAGCGGGGAATCGACCGGGGAGCTGCTTTTT. Translating it yields CASSVSSGESTGELLF. The chain is built from TRBV11-2 and TRBJ2-2; 7 bases fit TRBD2. CDR1 SGHAT and CDR2 FQNNGV come from the germline V gene. The length of the CDR3 is 16 residues. Complete variable domain (other parts from reference TRBV11-2 and TRBJ2-2): EAGVAQSPRYKIIEKRQSVAFWCNPISGHATLYWYQQILGQGPKLLIQFQNNGVVDDSQLPKDRFSAERLKGVDSTLKIQPAKLEDSAVYLCASSVSSGESTGELLFGEGSRLTVL.